Shown below are 27 T cell receptor beta chains from a single sample sequenced in a study of regulatory T cells in long-lasting Graves disease. In building TCR beta libraries, iRepertoire HTBI primers were used together with Arm-PCR of CDR3 regions. TCRdb processed the multiplex PCR reads anew with MiXCR; each CDR3 protein has one entry. The sample gives 500,000 to 700,000 distinct CDR3 sequences, roughly 15% of which show up once; about 20% is in the top ten. As for time point: newly diagnosed GD, antithyroid drugs for less than 3 months. Making the TCR library involved RNA that had been extracted from PBMCs. The same sample was also studied in work on T cells in Graves' hyperthyroidism and ophthalmopathy.

Sequenced here: peripheral blood mononuclear cells (PBMCs), sampled at new diagnosis, from a patient treated with antithyroid drugs. These receptor sequences come from a woman aged 25 to 39 with Graves disease.

This clonotype has a handful of counts. The chain links TRBV3-1 to TRBJ2-7, with D hard to call. Trimming pared 5 bases from V and 6 bases from J, leaving 17 bases between. CDR1 is LGHDT and CDR2 is YNNKEL in the germline V gene (reference sequence). This CDR3 has 14 residues. The chain's CDR3 is CASSDRALVGEQYF. The CDR3 nucleotides are TGTGCCAGCAGCGACCGGGCTTTAGTGGGCGAGCAGTACTTC.

This chain connects TRBV7-2 to TRBJ1-4, with D maybe TRBD1 (6 bases). The CDR3 loop spans 14 amino acids. Trimming took off 8 bases at V and 3 bases at J, with 13 bases between the two ends. The germline CDR1 and CDR2 sequences are SGHTA and FQGNSA. This CDR3 reads CASGWGGPNEKLFF. The CDR3 coding sequence is TGTGCCAGCGGCTGGGGGGGCCCTAATGAAAAACTGTTTTTT.

The chain uses TRBV7-3 and TRBJ2-1; no clear D gene. Germline V lookup: CDR1 SGHTA, CDR2 FQGTGA. Trimming shortened V by 5 bases and J by 0 bases, and 11 bases separated the two germline ends. The CDR3 runs to 15 residues. The CDR3 region has the DNA TGTGCCAGCAGCCCCCAGGATAGCTCCTACAATGAGCAGTTCTTC. The encoded protein is CASSPQDSSYNEQFF.

This rearrangement joins TRBV29-1 to TRBJ2-7; the D is unclear. CDR1 is SQVTM and CDR2 is ANQGSEA in the germline V gene. This CDR3 has 11 residues. V lost 3 bases, J lost 3 bases, and 6 bases lay in between. The CDR3 here is CSVDRDYEQYF. CDR3 coding DNA: TGCAGCGTTGACAGAGACTACGAGCAGTACTTC.

This clonotype was seen more than once but under ten times. The chain couples TRBV18 to TRBJ1-6; 9 nucleotides align to TRBD1. After removal of 2 bases from V and 10 bases from J, the junction contained 6 bases not matched to a gene. In germline, CDR1 is KGHSH, CDR2 LQKENI. CDR3 length: 15 amino acids. CDR3 loop: CASSPLDRGNSPLHF. The CDR3 bases are TGTGCCAGCTCACCATTGGACAGGGGAAACTCACCCCTCCACTTT.

V usage is TRBV18 and J usage is TRBJ2-1; TRBD2 agrees at 7 bases. CDR1 and CDR2 from the germline V gene are KGHSH and LQKENI. The CDR3 sequence is 14 residues long. The V segment lost 4 bases and the J segment 15 bases; nucleotides outside the gene matches: 15. The CDR3 DNA reads as TGTGCCAGCTCACAGCCGGGACTACGGGATTACGGGTTCTTC. Encoded protein: CASSQPGLRDYGFF. The full variable domain, its missing parts supplied by reference TRBV18 and TRBJ2-1, is NAGVMQNPRHLVRRRGQEARLRCSPMKGHSHVYWYRQLPEEGLKFMVYLQKENIIDESGMPKERFSAEFPKEGPSILRIQQVVRGDSAAYFCASSQPGLRDYGFFGPGTRLTVL.

V usage is TRBV7-2 and J usage is TRBJ2-1; TRBD2 matches 14 bases. The CDR3 consists of 19 residues. V trimming: 5 bases; J trimming: 0 bases; junction bases outside the gene matches: 9. Germline CDR1 and CDR2: SGHTA and FQGNSA. CDR3 bases: TGTGCCAGCAGCAAAACCGGGACTAGCGGGGGATCCTCCTACAATGAGCAGTTCTTC. It specifies CASSKTGTSGGSSYNEQFF.

This clonotype appeared many times. V is TRBV10-3 and J is TRBJ2-5; 7 nucleotides agree with TRBD2. The CDR3 extends over 13 amino acids. Trimming removed 4 bases from V and 5 bases from J; junction bases left unmatched: 4. CDR1 and CDR2 (germline): ENHRY, SYGVKD. This chain's CDR3 is CAISGGGDETQYF. The DNA for the CDR3 is TGTGCCATCAGTGGGGGGGGTGATGAGACCCAGTACTTC.

This clonotype has at least ten counts. The chain recombines TRBV12-3 or TRBV12-4 with TRBJ1-1; D gene ambiguous. The germline V and J ends were trimmed by 6 bases and 1 base, with 12 bases remaining between them. The CDR3 runs to 14 residues. CDR3 loop: CASSIAGGNTEAFF. In DNA, the CDR3 is TGTGCCAGCAGCATCGCTGGAGGGAACACTGAAGCTTTCTTT.

This clonotype has ten or more counts. This chain uses TRBV25-1 with TRBJ2-7; the D is unclear. Deletions cut 3 bases from V and 3 bases from J, with 9 bases between. CDR3 length: 13 amino acids. Looked up from germline, CDR1 is MGHDK and CDR2 is SYGVNS. CDR3 sequence: CASSEWKNYEQYF. CDR3 DNA: TGTGCCAGCAGTGAGTGGAAGAACTACGAGCAGTACTTC.

The sample holds a few counts of this clonotype. This CDR3 reads CASSPESSGSSYEQYF. The CDR3 region has the DNA TGTGCCAGCAGCCCGGAATCTAGCGGGAGCTCCTACGAGCAGTACTTC. The J gene is TRBJ2-7, the V gene TRBV5-4; TRBD2 agrees at 10 bases. Germline V gene data show CDR1 as SGHNT and CDR2 as YYREEE (reference sequence). V lost 4 bases, J lost 0 bases, and 7 bases stayed unmatched. The CDR3 covers 16 residues.

This clonotype appeared a few times. V gene TRBV4-2 combines with J gene TRBJ2-6; the match to TRBD2 covers 14 bases. The CDR3 covers 18 residues. Germline CDR1 reads LGHNA; CDR2 reads YNFKEQ. V shed 4 bases, J shed 3 bases, and the junction held 5 bases outside the gene matches. The CDR3 sequence: CASSPQGLAGVGANVLTF. The CDR3 bases are TGTGCCAGCAGCCCCCAGGGACTAGCGGGAGTTGGGGCCAACGTCCTGACTTTC.

This clonotype was counted between two and nine times. V is TRBV19 and J is TRBJ2-2; 7 bases agree with TRBD1. The V segment lost 6 bases and the J segment 6 bases; nucleotides outside the gene matches: 1. The CDR3 loop spans 12 amino acids. Germline V gene lookup returns CDR1 LNHDA and CDR2 SQIVND (reference sequence). The CDR3 protein is CASSDRAGELFF. CDR3 coding DNA: TGTGCCAGTAGCGACAGGGCCGGGGAGCTGTTTTTT.

CDR3 protein: CASSVASGTSDTYEQYF. The CDR3 DNA sequence: TGCGCCAGCAGCGTTGCGTCCGGGACTAGCGACACCTACGAGCAGTACTTC. The chain combines TRBV4-1 with TRBJ2-7, with 10 nucleotides matching TRBD2. In germline, CDR1 is MGHRA, CDR2 YSYEKL. The CDR3 contains 17 residues. V was pared by 5 bases and J by 2 bases, with 12 bases of the junction left unmatched.

This clonotype turned up a few times. This chain links TRBV25-1 with TRBJ2-5; D possibly corresponds to TRBD1 (8 bases). Between the trimmed V and J ends, which lost 6 bases and 0 bases, there was a span of 20 bases. The CDR3 has 17 amino acids. The germline CDR1 and CDR2 sequences are MGHDK and SYGVNS. CDR3 protein: CASRGRRQGRDQETQYF. Written as DNA, the CDR3 is TGTGCCAGCAGGGGAAGACGACAGGGGAGGGACCAAGAGACCCAGTACTTC.

This clonotype has ten or more counts. The J gene is TRBJ2-1, the V gene TRBV20-1, with TRBD2 matching over 7 bases. The CDR3 is 13 residues long. Trimming took 3 bases from V and 3 from J; bases not matched to a gene: 2. The germline CDR1 and CDR2 sequences are DFQATT and SNEGSKA (reference sequence). The CDR3 here is CSASGRFYNEQFF. The CDR3, as DNA: TGCAGTGCTAGCGGGAGGTTCTACAATGAGCAGTTCTTC.

This chain uses TRBV5-1 with TRBJ1-5; 8 bases are shared with TRBD2. TRBJ2-3 matches the DNA end more closely, so the J call is doubtful. Germline lookup yields CDR1 SGHRS and CDR2 YFSETQ. The CDR3 runs 14 residues. DNA of the CDR3: TGCGCCAGCAGTCCGGGGGGGGTCAATCAGCCCCAGTATTTT. Residues: CASSPGGVNQPQYF.

Ten or more counts support this clonotype. The J gene is TRBJ1-2, the V gene TRBV19, with a tentative D call TRBD1 (6 bases). The CDR3 sequence is 15 residues long. With 5 bases removed from V and 4 bases from J, the gap between germline ends came to 17 bases. The germline CDR1 and CDR2 sequences are LNHDA and SQIVND (reference sequence). CDR3 in amino acids: CASSWKSDRSYGYTF. For the CDR3, the DNA is TGTGCCAGTAGTTGGAAGTCGGACAGAAGCTATGGCTACACCTTC.

The rearrangement links TRBV9 to TRBJ2-5; D might be TRBD2 (5 bases). Trimming took 2 bases from V and 5 from J, leaving 16 bases between them. CDR1 SGDLS and CDR2 YYNGEE come from the germline V gene. The length of the CDR3 is 15 residues. In DNA, the CDR3 is TGTGCCAGCAGCGTTCTCGCTGCCCCGGGGGAGACCCAGTACTTC. Translating it yields CASSVLAAPGETQYF.

The chain has TRBV27 and TRBJ2-4; D possibly corresponds to TRBD2 (5 bases). This CDR3 contains 15 residues. With 4 bases removed from V and 0 bases from J, the gap between germline ends came to 10 bases. The germline CDR1 and CDR2 sequences are MNHEY and SMNVEV (reference sequence). CDR3 sequence reads: CASSWGDGAKNIQYF. As DNA, the CDR3 is TGTGCCAGCAGTTGGGGAGACGGAGCCAAAAACATTCAGTACTTC.

This clonotype was counted at least ten times. The J gene is TRBJ1-1, the V gene TRBV28, with D possibly TRBD1 on 5 matching bases. The V end lost 7 bases, the J end lost 3 bases, and 12 bases lay between the germline ends. This CDR3 comprises 13 residues. The germline gives CDR1 MDHEN, CDR2 SYDVKM. The CDR3 coding sequence is TGTGCCAGCATCACTGGGGGGGACACTGAAGCTTTCTTT. This gives the protein CASITGGDTEAFF.

This clonotype showed up many times. This sequence joins TRBV2 and TRBJ2-7; D is ambiguous. Trimming left V 10 bases short and J 7 bases short, with 14 bases between. This CDR3 has 11 amino acids. In germline, CDR1 is SNHLY, CDR2 FYNNEI. This CDR3 is CATSGHREQYF. Here the CDR3 DNA reads TGTGCCACCTCAGGTCACAGAGAGCAGTACTTC.

This clonotype has a handful of counts. This sequence joins TRBV20-1 and TRBJ1-6; weak D call: TRBD1 (5 bases). Per germline, CDR1 DFQATT and CDR2 SNEGSKA (reference sequence). Trimming removed 1 base from V and 8 bases from J, with 15 bases in between. The CDR3 sequence is 15 residues long. The CDR3 reads CSARAAGGRYSPLHF. CDR3 nucleotides: TGCAGTGCTAGAGCCGCCGGGGGAAGGTATTCACCCCTCCACTTT.

The chain employs TRBV20-1 and TRBJ1-1; no definite D call. Germline V lookup: CDR1 DFQATT, CDR2 SNEGSKA (reference sequence). The CDR3 contains 12 residues. Trimming cost V 6 bases and J 3 bases, with 11 bases left between them. The CDR3 region is CSARRDHTEAFF. CDR3 coding DNA: TGCAGTGCCAGACGAGATCACACTGAAGCTTTCTTT.

This clonotype was observed many times. The chain employs TRBV6-1 and TRBJ1-1, with a possible D match to TRBD1 (6 bases). Between the trimmed V and J ends, which lost 7 bases and 5 bases, there was a span of 20 bases. The CDR3 consists of 15 residues. The V gene's germline CDR1 is MNHNS and CDR2 SASEGT. The CDR3 DNA reads as TGTGCCAGCAACGCGGTCGGGGGGCGGGGGACTGAAGCTTTCTTT. This translates into CASNAVGGRGTEAFF.

As concerns this clonotype: Since a much larger clone is just one base distant, this may be a read error. The CDR3 region has the DNA TGTGCCATCAGTGTAGGGAGGGTCCAGTTTGAGACCCAGTACTTC. This encodes CAISVGRVQFETQYF. This chain connects TRBV6-2 or TRBV6-3 to TRBJ2-5, with TRBD2 matching 7 bases. The germline CDR1 and CDR2 sequences are MNHEY and SVGEGT. This CDR3 is 15 amino acids long.

This clonotype was counted between two and nine times. This chain uses TRBV30 with TRBJ2-3; 8 positions match TRBD1. The junction had 4 bases not matched to a gene; V was cut back by 8 bases and J by 0 bases. The germline V gene has CDR1 GTSNPN and CDR2 SVGIG (reference sequence). The CDR3 contains 13 residues. The CDR3 loop reads CARDRRSTDTQYF. The CDR3 nucleotides are TGTGCCAGGGACAGGCGAAGCACAGATACGCAGTATTTT.